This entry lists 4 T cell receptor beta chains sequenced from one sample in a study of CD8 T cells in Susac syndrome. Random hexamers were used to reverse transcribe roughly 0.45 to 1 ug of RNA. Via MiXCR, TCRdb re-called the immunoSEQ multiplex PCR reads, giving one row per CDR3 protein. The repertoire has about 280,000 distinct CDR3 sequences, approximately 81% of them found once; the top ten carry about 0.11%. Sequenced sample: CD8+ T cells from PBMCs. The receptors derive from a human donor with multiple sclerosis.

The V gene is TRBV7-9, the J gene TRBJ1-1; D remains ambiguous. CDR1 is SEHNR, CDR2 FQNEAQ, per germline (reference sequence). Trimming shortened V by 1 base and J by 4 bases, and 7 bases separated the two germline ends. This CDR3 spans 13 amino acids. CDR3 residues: CASSLDSSTEAFF. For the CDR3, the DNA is TGTGCCAGCAGCTTAGACTCTTCCACTGAAGCTTTCTTT.

In DNA form, the CDR3 reads TGTGCCAGCAGCTTAGCTCTAGCGGGCGCCTACAATGAGCAGTTCTTC. Its translation is CASSLALAGAYNEQFF. The V gene is TRBV7-2, the J gene TRBJ2-1, with 8 bases identical to TRBD2. This CDR3 is built from 16 residues. V gave up 0 bases and J gave up 2 bases; unmatched junction bases: 3. The V gene's germline CDR1 is SGHTA and CDR2 FQGNSA.

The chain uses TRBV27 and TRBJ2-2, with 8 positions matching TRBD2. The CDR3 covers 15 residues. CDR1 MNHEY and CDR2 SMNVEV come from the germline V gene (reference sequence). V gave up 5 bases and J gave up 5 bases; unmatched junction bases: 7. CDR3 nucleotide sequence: TGTGCCAGCAGTCCCCGAGCGGGAGCGACCGGGGAGCTGTTTTTT. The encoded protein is CASSPRAGATGELFF.

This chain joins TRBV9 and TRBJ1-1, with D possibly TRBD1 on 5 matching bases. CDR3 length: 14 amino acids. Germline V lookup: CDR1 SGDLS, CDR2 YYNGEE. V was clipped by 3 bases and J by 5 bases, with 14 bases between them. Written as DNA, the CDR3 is TGTGCCAGCAGCGCTGGATCTAGGGGAACTGAAGCTTTCTTT. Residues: CASSAGSRGTEAFF.